This paragraph reports one T cell receptor beta chain. Sequencing used immunoSEQ multiplex PCR; TCRdb keeps in-frame clones, though not all of them. The sample lists about 81,000 clones; around 82% were seen once. This entry belongs to a study of blood T cell repertoires in COVID-19. Study summary: COVID-19 samples, acute and convalescent, were from the United States, Italy and Spain. PBMCs, B-cell-depleted T cells, or T cells were the source of the cDNA or gDNA that made up the material.

With 3 bases removed from V and 0 bases from J, the gap between germline ends came to 9 bases. The CDR3 totals 14 residues. Germline V gene sequence: CDR1 SGHTA, CDR2 FQGNSA. Sequencing was done on a sample of peripheral blood. The chain recombines TRBV7-2 with TRBJ2-7; D call uncertain. The receptor's source is a human donor in a cohort sampled during active COVID-19. CDR3 coding DNA: TGTGCCAGCAGCTTGGATCGGAGCTCCTACGAGCAGTACTTC. This translates into CASSLDRSSYEQYF.